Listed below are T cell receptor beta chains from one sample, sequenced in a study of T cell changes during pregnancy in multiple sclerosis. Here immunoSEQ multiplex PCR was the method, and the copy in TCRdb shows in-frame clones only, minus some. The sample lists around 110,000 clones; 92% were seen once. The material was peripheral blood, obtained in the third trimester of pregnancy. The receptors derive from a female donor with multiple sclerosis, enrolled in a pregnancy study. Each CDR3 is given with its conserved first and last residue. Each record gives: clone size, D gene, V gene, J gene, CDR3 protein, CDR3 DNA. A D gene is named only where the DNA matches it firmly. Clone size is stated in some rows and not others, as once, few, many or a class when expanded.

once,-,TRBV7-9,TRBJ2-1,CASSLAPSRAEGNEQFF,TGTGCCAGCAGCTTAGCGCCAAGCAGGGCGGAAGGCAATGAGCAGTTCTTC
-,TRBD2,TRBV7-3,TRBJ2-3,CASSLVGGGTDTQYF,TGTGCCAGCAGCTTAGTCGGCGGGGGGACAGATACGCAGTATTTT
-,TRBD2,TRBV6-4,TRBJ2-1,CASSDISGGTYNEQFF,TGTGCCAGCAGTGATATTAGCGGGGGGACCTACAATGAGCAGTTCTTC
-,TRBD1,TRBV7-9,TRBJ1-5,CASSLEGGGNQPQHF,TGTGCCAGCAGCTTAGAAGGGGGCGGCAATCAGCCCCAGCATTTT
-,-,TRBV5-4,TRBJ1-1,CASSRAGGRNTEAFF,TGTGCCAGCAGCCGAGCTGGGGGGAGGAACACTGAAGCTTTCTTT
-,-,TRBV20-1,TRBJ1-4,CSARREKLFF,TGCAGTGCTAGGAGGGAAAAACTGTTTTTT
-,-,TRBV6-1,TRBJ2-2,CASSEGTDTGELFF,TGTGCCAGCAGTGAAGGGACAGACACCGGGGAGCTGTTTTTT
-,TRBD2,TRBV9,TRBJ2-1,CASSPRSGRGSYNEQFF,TGTGCCAGCAGCCCCCGGAGCGGGAGGGGGTCCTACAATGAGCAGTTCTTC
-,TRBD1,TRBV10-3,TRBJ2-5,CAISLETTGLGETQYF,TGTGCCATCAGTCTCGAAACGACAGGGTTGGGAGAGACCCAGTACTTC
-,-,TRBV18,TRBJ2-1,CASSPPYFGRIYNEQFF,TGTGCCAGCTCACCACCGTACTTTGGGCGTATCTACAATGAGCAGTTCTTC
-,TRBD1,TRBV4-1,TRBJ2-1,CASSFWEGGGYSGGEQFF,TGCGCCAGCAGCTTTTGGGAAGGGGGCGGATATTCTGGGGGTGAGCAGTTCTTC
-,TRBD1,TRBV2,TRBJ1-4,CASSGRGLSNEKLFF,TGTGCCAGCAGTGGGAGGGGGCTTTCTAATGAAAAACTGTTTTTT
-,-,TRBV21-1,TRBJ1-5,CASKGRQGAKTQPQHF,TGTGCGAGCAAGGGGAGACAGGGGGCGAAAACTCAGCCCCAGCATTTT
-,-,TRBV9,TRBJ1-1,CASSVGQLNTEAFF,TGTGCCAGCAGCGTGGGACAACTGAACACTGAAGCTTTCTTT
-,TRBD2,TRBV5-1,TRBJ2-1,CASSHDLAGGFNEQFF,TGCGCCAGCAGCCACGATCTAGCGGGAGGGTTTAATGAGCAGTTCTTC
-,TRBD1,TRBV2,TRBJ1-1,CASTSDRATPNTEAFF,TGTGCCAGCACCTCGGACAGGGCCACCCCGAACACTGAAGCTTTCTTT
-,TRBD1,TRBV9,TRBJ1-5,CASSKTGLSNQPQHF,TGTGCCAGCAGCAAGACAGGGCTTAGCAATCAGCCCCAGCATTTT
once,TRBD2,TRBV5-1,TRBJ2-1,CASSLADTRGEQFF,TGCGCCAGCAGCTTGGCGGATACGCGGGGGGAGCAGTTCTTC
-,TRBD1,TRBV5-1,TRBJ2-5,CASSPTGTGETQYF,TGCGCCAGCAGCCCGACCGGGACAGGAGAGACCCAGTACTTC
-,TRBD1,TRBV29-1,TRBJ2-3,CSVAGDRGLYF,TGCAGCGTTGCAGGGGACAGGGGGTTGTATTTT
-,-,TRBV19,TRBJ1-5,CASSTYRVGNQPQHF,TGTGCCAGTAGCACTTACAGGGTTGGCAATCAGCCCCAGCATTTT
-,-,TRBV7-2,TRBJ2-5,CASSLGDTYRETQYF,TGTGCCAGCAGCTTAGGGGACACCTACCGTGAGACCCAGTACTTC
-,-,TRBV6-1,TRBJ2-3,CASSERVDTQYF,TGTGCCAGCAGCGAACGCGTAGATACGCAGTATTTT
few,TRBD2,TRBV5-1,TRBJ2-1,CASSTGTSGLTYNEQFF,TGCGCCAGCAGCACCGGGACTAGCGGGTTAACCTACAATGAGCAGTTCTTC
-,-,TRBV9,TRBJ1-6,CASSREGGRSPLHF,TGTGCCAGCAGCCGGGAGGGGGGAAGGTCACCCCTCCACTTT
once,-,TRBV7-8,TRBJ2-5,CASSLRDISKGGGETQYF,TGTGCCAGCAGCTTAAGGGACATCTCCAAGGGGGGGGGAGAGACCCAGTACTTC
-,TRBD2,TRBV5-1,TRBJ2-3,CASSLIAGGRYTDTQYF,TGCGCCAGCAGCTTGATAGCGGGGGGCCGTTACACAGATACGCAGTATTTT
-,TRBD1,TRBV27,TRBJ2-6,CASSPPGQGGGANVLTF,TGTGCCAGCAGTCCCCCGGGACAGGGTGGTGGGGCCAACGTCCTGACTTTC
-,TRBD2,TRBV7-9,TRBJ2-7,CASSKGGTSGSVGEQYF,TGTGCCAGCAGCAAAGGGGGCACTAGCGGGAGTGTTGGCGAGCAGTACTTC
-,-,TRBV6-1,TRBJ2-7,CASRSGQLTYEQYF,TGTGCCAGCAGGTCTGGACAGTTAACCTACGAGCAGTACTTC
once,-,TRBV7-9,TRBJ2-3,CASSPLASESTDTQYF,TGTGCCAGCAGCCCTCTAGCTAGCGAGAGCACAGATACGCAGTATTTT
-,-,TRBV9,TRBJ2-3,CASSVVGTPSTDTQYF,TGTGCCAGCAGCGTAGTGGGCACCCCAAGCACAGATACGCAGTATTTT
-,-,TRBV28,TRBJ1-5,CASTPGQGQPQHF,TGTGCCAGCACCCCAGGGCAAGGACAGCCCCAGCATTTT
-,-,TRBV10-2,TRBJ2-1,CASSFDRSYNEQFF,TGCGCCAGCAGTTTTGACAGGTCATACAATGAGCAGTTCTTC
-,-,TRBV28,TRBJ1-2,CASSNQGLANYGYTF,TGTGCCAGCAGTAATCAGGGGTTAGCTAACTATGGCTACACCTTC
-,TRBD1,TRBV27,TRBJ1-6,CASSFLDRGSPLHF,TGTGCCAGCAGTTTTTTGGACAGGGGTTCACCCCTCCACTTT
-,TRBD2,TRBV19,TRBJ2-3,CASSTARGTESDTQYF,TGTGCCAGTAGTACCGCGCGGGGGACCGAGTCAGATACGCAGTATTTT
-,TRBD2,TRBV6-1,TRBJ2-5,CASSDLTSGAPQETQYF,TGTGCCAGCAGTGACCTTACTAGCGGGGCACCCCAAGAGACCCAGTACTTC
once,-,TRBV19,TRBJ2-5,CASSGSHQETQYF,TGTGCCAGTAGTGGCAGTCATCAAGAGACCCAGTACTTC
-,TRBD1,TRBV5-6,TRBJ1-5,CASSELTDRTQPQHF,TGTGCCAGCAGCGAGCTCACGGACAGGACTCAGCCCCAGCATTTT